This T cell receptor (beta chain) was identified during a study of T cell repertoires in cytomegalovirus infection. Findings of the study overall: HLA-C-restricted CMV clonotypes gave the most frequent clonotype in two of eight donors. Cumulated frequencies of public TCR beta families served to identify carriers of CMV plus the relevant HLA.

TCRdb re-called the reads with MiXCR, one entry per CDR3 protein. The top ten hold 5.5% to 8% of the sample, which has approximately 250,000 distinct CDR3 sequences, approximately 7% seen once. The sample holds many counts of this clonotype. What it binds is not known. This CDR3 comprises 14 residues. The germline V gene encodes CDR1 SEHNR and CDR2 FQNEAQ (reference sequence). With 0 bases removed from V and 2 bases from J, the gap between germline ends came to 7 bases. This chain connects TRBV7-9 to TRBJ1-1, with D unresolved. The receptor was isolated from a human donor in good health (CMV status not recorded). Some clones in this sample may be carry-over from other donors' samples. The source material was PBMCs. The CDR3 protein is CASSLASSNTEAFF. CDR3 nucleotides: TGTGCCAGCAGCTTAGCGTCCAGCAACACTGAAGCTTTCTTT. The full variable domain, with the rest looked up from reference TRBV7-9 and TRBJ1-1, is DTGVSQNPRHKITKRGQNVTFRCDPISEHNRLYWYRQTLGQGPEFLTYFQNEAQLEKSRLLSDRFSAERPKGSFSTLEIQRTEQGDSAMYLCASSLASSNTEAFFGQGTRLTVV.